This TCR beta chain derives from a study of control samples from healthy donors and cancer patients. Data came from immunoSEQ multiplex PCR; TCRdb stores just in-frame clones and leaves some out. The data hold 100,000 to 150,000 clones, with around 87% observed a single time. This CDR3 is 14 amino acids long. CDR1 is LNHDA and CDR2 is SQIVND in the germline V gene (reference sequence). Trimming took off 7 bases at V and 2 bases at J, with 9 bases between the two ends. The table lists this clone with a few counts. The material sequenced was blood. This sequence originates from a man aged 55 to 70 in good health. This sequence joins TRBV19 and TRBJ2-6; no firm D call. CDR3 amino acids: CASKSGPGANVLTF. Written as DNA, the CDR3 is TGTGCCAGTAAATCTGGGCCTGGGGCCAACGTCCTGACTTTC. Combining the CDR3 with reference TRBV19 and TRBJ2-6 gives the whole variable domain DGGITQSPKYLFRKEGQNVTLSCEQNLNHDAMYWYRQDPGQGLRLIYYSQIVNDFQKGDIAEGYSVSREKKESFPLTVTSAQKNPTAFYLCASKSGPGANVLTFGAGSRLTVL.